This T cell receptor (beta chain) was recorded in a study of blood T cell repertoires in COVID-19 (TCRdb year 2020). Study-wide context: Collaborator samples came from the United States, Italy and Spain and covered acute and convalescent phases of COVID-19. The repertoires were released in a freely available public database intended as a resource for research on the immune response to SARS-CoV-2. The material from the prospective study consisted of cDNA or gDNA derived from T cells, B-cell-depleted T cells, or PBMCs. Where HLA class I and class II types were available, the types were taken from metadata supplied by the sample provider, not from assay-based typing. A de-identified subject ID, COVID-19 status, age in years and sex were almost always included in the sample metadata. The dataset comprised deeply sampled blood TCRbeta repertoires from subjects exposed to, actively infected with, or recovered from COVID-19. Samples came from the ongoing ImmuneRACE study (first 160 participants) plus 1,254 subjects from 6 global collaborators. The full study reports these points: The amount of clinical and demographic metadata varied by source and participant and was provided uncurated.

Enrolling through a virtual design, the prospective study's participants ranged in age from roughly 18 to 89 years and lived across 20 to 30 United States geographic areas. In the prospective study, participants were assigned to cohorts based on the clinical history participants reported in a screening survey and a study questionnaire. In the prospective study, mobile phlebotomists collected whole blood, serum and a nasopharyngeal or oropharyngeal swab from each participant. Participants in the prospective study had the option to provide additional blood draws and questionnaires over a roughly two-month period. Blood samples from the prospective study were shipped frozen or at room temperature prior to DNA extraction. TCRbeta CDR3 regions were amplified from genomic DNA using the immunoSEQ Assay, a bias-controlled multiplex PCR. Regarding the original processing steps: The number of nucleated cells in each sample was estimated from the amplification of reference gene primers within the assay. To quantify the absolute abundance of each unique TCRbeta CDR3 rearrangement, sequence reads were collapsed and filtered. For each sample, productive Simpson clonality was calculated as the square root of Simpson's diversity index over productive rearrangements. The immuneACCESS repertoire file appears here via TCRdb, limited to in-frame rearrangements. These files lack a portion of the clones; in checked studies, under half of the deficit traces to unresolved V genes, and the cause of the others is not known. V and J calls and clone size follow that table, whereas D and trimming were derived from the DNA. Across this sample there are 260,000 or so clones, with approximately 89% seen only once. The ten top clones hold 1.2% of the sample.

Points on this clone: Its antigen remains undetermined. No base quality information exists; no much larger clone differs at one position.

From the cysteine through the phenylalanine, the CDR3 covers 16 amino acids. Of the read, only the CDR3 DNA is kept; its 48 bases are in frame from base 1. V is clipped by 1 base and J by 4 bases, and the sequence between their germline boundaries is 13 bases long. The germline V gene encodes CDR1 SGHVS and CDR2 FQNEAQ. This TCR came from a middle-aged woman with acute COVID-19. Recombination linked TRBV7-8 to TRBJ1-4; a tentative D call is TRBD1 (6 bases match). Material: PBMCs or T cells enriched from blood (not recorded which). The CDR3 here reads CASSLGGRLSNEKLFF. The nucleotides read TGTGCCAGCAGCTTAGGGGGGCGGCTGAGTAATGAAAAACTGTTTTTT.